This TCR beta chain was obtained from a study of T cell changes during pregnancy in multiple sclerosis. This CDR3 has 14 residues. The V gene lost 5 bases and the J gene lost 0 bases, with 10 bases spanning the gap. Germline CDR1 and CDR2: SEHNR and FQNEAQ (reference sequence). Repertoires were generated with immunoSEQ multiplex PCR, while TCRdb's copy carries only in-frame clones and drops some. The sample lists more than 85,000 clones, around nine tenths occurring once. The clonotype comes from a female donor with multiple sclerosis, enrolled in a pregnancy study. The chain is built from TRBV7-9 and TRBJ1-1; TRBD1 might be the D (6 bases). The specimen was peripheral blood, collected in the second trimester of pregnancy. CDR3 protein: CASSLDRMNTEAFF. For the CDR3, the DNA is TGTGCCAGCAGCCTAGACAGGATGAACACTGAAGCTTTCTTT.